This TCR beta chain was recorded in a study of breast tumors, draining lymph nodes, adjacent tissues. Germline CDR1 is MNHNS and CDR2 is SASEGT. The CDR3 loop spans 16 amino acids. Axillary draining lymph nodes of breast cancer patients supplied the node samples. Study results and limitations: Findings are consistent with lymph node origin and intratumoral expansion of most tumor T cells. Tumor repertoires ranked between lymph nodes and nontumor tissue in diversity, with V and J gene preferences. Luminal-like breast cancer showed significantly higher tumor–nontumor repertoire similarity than basal-like.

TCRdb passed the multiplex PCR reads through MiXCR, listing each CDR3 protein once. This table holds approximately 200,000 distinct CDR3 sequences, roughly 29% found once. As for this clonotype: What it binds is not known. This may stem from a read error, because a much larger clone lies one nucleotide away.

The chain employs TRBV6-1 and TRBJ2-7; 9 bases fit TRBD2. Sequenced input: axillary lymph node tissue. The sequence came from a female donor with breast cancer. Some clones in this sample may be carry-over from other donors' samples. Here the CDR3 reads CASSKALSGGFYEQYF. In DNA, the CDR3 is TGTGCCAGCAGTAAAGCGCTTAGCGGGGGATTCTACGAGCAGTACTTC.